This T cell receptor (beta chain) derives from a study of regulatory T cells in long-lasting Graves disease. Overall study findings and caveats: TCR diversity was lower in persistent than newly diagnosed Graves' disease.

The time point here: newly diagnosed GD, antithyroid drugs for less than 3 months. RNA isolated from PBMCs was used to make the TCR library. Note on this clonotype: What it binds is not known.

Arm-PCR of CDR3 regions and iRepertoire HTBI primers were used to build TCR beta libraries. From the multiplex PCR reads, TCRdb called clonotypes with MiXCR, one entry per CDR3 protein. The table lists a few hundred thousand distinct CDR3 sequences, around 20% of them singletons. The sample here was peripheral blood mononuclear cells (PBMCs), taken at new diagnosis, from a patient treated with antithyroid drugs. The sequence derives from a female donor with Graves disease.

Here the CDR3 reads CASSKRQLYRGYTF. CDR3 sequence (DNA): TGTGCCAGCAGTAAAAGGCAGCTCTATCGGGGCTACACCTTC. V and J are TRBV28 and TRBJ1-2; D is unclear. CDR3 length: 14 residues. V lost 5 bases and J 8 bases, leaving 18 bases between the germline ends. Germline-derived CDR1 and CDR2 are MDHEN and SYDVKM.